Below are 22 T cell receptor beta chains sequenced from a single sample in a study of cytomegalovirus exposure and HLA in healthy donors. Measured with immunoSEQ multiplex PCR; TCRdb has only the in-frame clones, and not every one. This sample has fewer than 250,000 clones, with approximately 88% found just once. Sequencing was carried out using PBMCs. The receptors were gathered from a woman in her 30s in good health and CMV-seropositive.

This rearrangement joins TRBV5-1 to TRBJ1-2; TRBD1 is a possible D gene (6 bases). Trimming removed 0 bases at V and 2 bases at J, with 8 bases between. The CDR3 runs to 14 residues. Germline CDR1 and CDR2: SGHRS and YFSETQ. In DNA form, the CDR3 reads TGCGCCAGCAGCTTGGTGGGGGCCAACTATGGCTACACCTTC. Translated, it gives CASSLVGANYGYTF.

V usage is TRBV5-5 and J usage is TRBJ1-1; 8 bases are shared with TRBD1. Losses at the gene ends were 5 bases for V and 2 bases for J; bases not matched to a gene: 8. This CDR3 has 15 residues. Germline V gene data show CDR1 as SGHKS and CDR2 as YYEKEE (reference sequence). CDR3 loop: CASSSTGAGNTEAFF. In nucleotides, the CDR3 is TGTGCCAGCAGTTCGACAGGGGCAGGCAACACTGAAGCTTTCTTT.

The chain couples TRBV7-9 to TRBJ2-1, with no clear D. Germline V CDR1 and CDR2: SEHNR, FQNEAQ (reference sequence). This CDR3 is built from 15 residues. Trimming took 4 bases from V and 0 from J, leaving 10 bases between them. CDR3 coding DNA: TGTGCCAGCAGCTCCGTAGTGGGCTCCTACAATGAGCAGTTCTTC. Encoded protein: CASSSVVGSYNEQFF.

The genes are TRBV4-3 and TRBJ2-7, with TRBD2 identical over 7 bases. This CDR3 has 13 amino acids. The V gene's germline CDR1 is LGHNA and CDR2 YSLEER. The J segment lost 6 bases and the V segment lost 2 bases, leaving 4 bases of the junction unmatched. The CDR3: CASSQSTSAEQYF. CDR3 in DNA: TGCGCCAGCAGCCAATCCACTAGCGCCGAGCAGTACTTC.

The chain employs TRBV19 and TRBJ1-3, with D uncertain. Per the germline V gene, CDR1 is LNHDA and CDR2 is SQIVND (reference sequence). V was clipped by 1 base and J by 2 bases, with 3 bases between them. The CDR3 loop spans 13 amino acids. CDR3 nucleotides: TGTGCCAGTAGTATAGCCACTGGAAACACCATATATTTT. Amino acid sequence: CASSIATGNTIYF.

This chain links TRBV4-3 with TRBJ2-1, with a weak D call TRBD2 (6 bases). The CDR3 has 15 residues. Germline lookup yields CDR1 LGHNA and CDR2 YSLEER. V lost 0 bases and J lost 4, with 10 bases in between. Here the CDR3 reads CASSQDYGSYNEQFF. CDR3 nucleotide sequence: TGCGCCAGCAGCCAAGATTACGGGAGTTACAATGAGCAGTTCTTC.

The chain joins TRBV10-3 to TRBJ1-5; TRBD1 aligns across 10 bases. The CDR3 spans 14 residues. Germline V gene data show CDR1 as ENHRY and CDR2 as SYGVKD. The trim removed 6 bases at V and 2 bases at J, leaving 1 base unmatched. DNA for the CDR3: TGTGCCATCAGAGGACAGGGGGGCAATCAGCCCCAGCATTTT. As protein: CAIRGQGGNQPQHF.

The rearrangement links TRBV6-1 to TRBJ1-2; 7 bases map to TRBD1. Germline V gene sequence: CDR1 MNHNS, CDR2 SASEGT. J gave up 6 bases and V 7 bases, and 11 bases lay outside the gene matches. The CDR3 sequence is 14 residues long. DNA of the CDR3: TGTGCCAGCAATTTTGGACAGGACGGGGATGGCTACACCTTC. It is translated as CASNFGQDGDGYTF.

A few counts support this clone. The rearrangement uses TRBV6-1 and TRBJ2-2, with 9 bases identical to TRBD2. After removal of 8 bases from V and 5 bases from J, the junction contained 9 bases not matched to a gene. Germline-derived CDR1 and CDR2 are MNHNS and SASEGT. The CDR3 is 15 residues long. The CDR3 sequence is CASGASGAQTGELFF. The CDR3 DNA reads TGTGCCAGCGGTGCTAGCGGGGCCCAGACCGGGGAGCTGTTTTTT.

This clone occurred once. The rearrangement uses TRBV30 and TRBJ1-1; D is ambiguous. The ends were cut back, 1 base at V and 1 base at J, with 7 bases in the middle. The CDR3 loop spans 13 amino acids. Germline V gene sequence: CDR1 GTSNPN, CDR2 SVGIG (reference sequence). CDR3 bases: TGTGCCTGGAGTGAGGACGGGAACACTGAAGCTTTCTTT. It yields the protein CAWSEDGNTEAFF.

In regard to this clone: No DNA is shown, since the ends of the CDR3 on it are uncertain; the CDR3 is the one TCRdb lists. The chain is built from TRBV11-1 and TRBJ2-7; the DNA was not compared with TRBD1, the D call given in the table. The CDR3 extends over 16 residues, inclusive of both ends. Germline V lookup: CDR1 SGHAT, CDR2 FQDESV (reference sequence). Here the CDR3 reads CASSENRGSTSGEQYF.

The chain links TRBV28 to TRBJ2-2; D could derive from TRBD1 or TRBD2 (5 bases each). CDR1 is MDHEN, CDR2 SYDVKM, per germline. V was clipped by 5 bases and J by 10 bases, with 14 bases between them. CDR3 length: 13 residues. The CDR3 protein is CASSRDLESELFF. Written as DNA, the CDR3 is TGTGCCAGCAGTAGGGACCTAGAGTCGGAGCTGTTTTTT.

The CDR3 sequence is CASSPEGYRPSTDTQYF. In DNA form, the CDR3 reads TGTGCCAGCTCACCAGAGGGTTACCGTCCTAGCACAGATACGCAGTATTTT. This rearrangement joins TRBV18 to TRBJ2-3; D is perhaps TRBD2 (5 bases). The CDR3 has 17 amino acids. V shed 2 bases and J shed 0 bases, with 15 bases lying between them. The V gene's germline CDR1 is KGHSH and CDR2 LQKENI.

V gene TRBV7-6 combines with J gene TRBJ2-1; D call uncertain. Germline V gene lookup returns CDR1 SGHVS and CDR2 FNYEAQ. This CDR3 is built from 17 residues. V was shortened by 1 base and J by 0 bases, with 13 bases between the two germline ends. The CDR3 nucleotides read TGTGCCAGCAGCTTAGACTACGCCCCGAGCTCCTACAATGAGCAGTTCTTC. This encodes CASSLDYAPSSYNEQFF.

The chain links TRBV29-1 to TRBJ2-3, with no clear D. In germline, CDR1 is SQVTM, CDR2 ANQGSEA. With 6 bases removed from V and 3 bases from J, the gap between germline ends came to 13 bases. This CDR3 contains 13 residues. Here the CDR3 reads CSVRPGATDTQYF. Here the CDR3 DNA reads TGCAGCGTGAGGCCGGGTGCGACAGATACGCAGTATTTT.

V usage is TRBV4-1 and J usage is TRBJ1-1; TRBD1 might be the D (5 bases). CDR3 size: 15 residues. Germline V gene sequence: CDR1 MGHRA, CDR2 YSYEKL. Trimming shortened V by 0 bases and J by 5 bases, and 13 bases separated the two germline ends. CDR3: CASSQDPGGGTEAFF. CDR3 DNA sequence: TGCGCCAGCAGCCAAGATCCCGGGGGTGGAACTGAAGCTTTCTTT.

In the case of this clone: Other DNA sequences in this sample translate to the same CDR3. The V gene is TRBV18, the J gene TRBJ2-7; no definite D call. Trimming removed 0 bases from V and 4 bases from J, with 7 bases in between. The V gene's germline CDR1 is KGHSH and CDR2 LQKENI. The CDR3 extends over 13 amino acids. The CDR3 DNA reads as TGTGCCAGCTCACCACCTCCCGGGTACGAGCAGTACTTC. It specifies CASSPPPGYEQYF.

Concerning this clone itself: A far larger clone differs by one base, so this is likely a read error. This chain uses TRBV6-5 with TRBJ1-1; D gene unclear. The CDR3 consists of 13 residues. The germline V gene encodes CDR1 MNHEY and CDR2 SVGAGI. V dropped 4 bases and J dropped 1 base, with 7 bases sitting between them. The CDR3 coding sequence is TGTGCCAGCAGTTTAGTGGGGAACACTGAAGCTTTCTTT. Protein sequence: CASSLVGNTEAFF.

This clone appeared a few times. This chain links TRBV6-5 with TRBJ2-4, with 11 bases fitting TRBD1. The ends lost 0 bases at V and 7 bases at J; junction bases unmatched: 5. Germline lookup yields CDR1 MNHEY and CDR2 SVGAGI. This CDR3 has 16 amino acids. CDR3 protein: CASSYSWTGGANIQYF. The CDR3 DNA follows: TGTGCCAGCAGTTACTCGTGGACAGGGGGCGCGAACATTCAGTACTTC.

The chain links TRBV19 to TRBJ2-2, with 8 bases matching TRBD2. The ends lost 5 bases at V and 0 bases at J; junction bases unmatched: 5. This CDR3 is built from 16 residues. Germline V gives CDR1 LNHDA, CDR2 SQIVND (reference sequence). The CDR3 nucleotides are TGTGCCAGTAGTCGTGCGGGACTAGCGAACACCGGGGAGCTGTTTTTT. Translation gives CASSRAGLANTGELFF.

This sequence joins TRBV2 and TRBJ2-3; perhaps TRBD1 as D (6 bases). Per the germline V gene, CDR1 is SNHLY and CDR2 is FYNNEI. The CDR3 is 12 residues long. The V end lost 6 bases, the J end lost 3 bases, and 7 bases lay between the germline ends. Here the CDR3 DNA reads TGTGCCAGCAGCCAGGGGACAGATACGCAGTATTTT. Its translation: CASSQGTDTQYF.

The chain carries TRBV2 and TRBJ2-1; TRBD2 aligns across 9 bases. The trim removed 4 bases at V and 2 bases at J, leaving 3 bases unmatched. In germline, CDR1 is SNHLY, CDR2 FYNNEI. The CDR3 has 15 amino acids. CDR3 sequence: CASSATSGTYNEQFF. CDR3 DNA sequence: TGTGCCAGCAGTGCGACTAGCGGAACCTACAATGAGCAGTTCTTC.